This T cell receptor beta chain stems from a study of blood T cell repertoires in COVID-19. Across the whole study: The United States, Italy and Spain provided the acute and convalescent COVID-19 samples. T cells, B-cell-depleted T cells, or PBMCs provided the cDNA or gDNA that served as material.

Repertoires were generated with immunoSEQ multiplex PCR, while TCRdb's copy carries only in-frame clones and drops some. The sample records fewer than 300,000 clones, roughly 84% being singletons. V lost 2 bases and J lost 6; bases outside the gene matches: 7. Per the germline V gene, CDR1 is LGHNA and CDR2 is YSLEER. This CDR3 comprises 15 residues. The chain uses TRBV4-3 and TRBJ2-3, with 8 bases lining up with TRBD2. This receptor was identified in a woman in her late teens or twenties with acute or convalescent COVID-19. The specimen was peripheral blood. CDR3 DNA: TGCGCCAGCAGCCAAACGGGAGGGCCGCGGGATACGCAGTATTTT. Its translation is CASSQTGGPRDTQYF.